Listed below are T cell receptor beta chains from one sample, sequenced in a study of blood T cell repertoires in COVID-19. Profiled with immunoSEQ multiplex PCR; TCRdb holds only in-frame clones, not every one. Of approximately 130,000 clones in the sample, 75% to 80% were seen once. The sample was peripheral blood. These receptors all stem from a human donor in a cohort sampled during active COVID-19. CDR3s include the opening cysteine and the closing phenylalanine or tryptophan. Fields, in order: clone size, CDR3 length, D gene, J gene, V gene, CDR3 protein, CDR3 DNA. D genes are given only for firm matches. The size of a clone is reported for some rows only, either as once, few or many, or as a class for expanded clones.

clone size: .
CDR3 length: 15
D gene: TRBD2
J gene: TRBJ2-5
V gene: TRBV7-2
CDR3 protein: CASSFGTSGRETQYF
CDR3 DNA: TGTGCCAGCAGCTTTGGGACTAGCGGGAGAGAGACCCAGTACTTC

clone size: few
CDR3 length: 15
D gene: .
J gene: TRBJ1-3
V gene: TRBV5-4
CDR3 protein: CASSGTDTSGNTIYF
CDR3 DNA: TGTGCCAGCAGCGGAACGGACACCTCTGGAAACACCATATATTTT

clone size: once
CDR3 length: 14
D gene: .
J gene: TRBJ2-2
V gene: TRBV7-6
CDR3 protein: CASSLNPITGELFF
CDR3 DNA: TGTGCCAGCAGCCTAAACCCCATCACCGGGGAGCTGTTTTTT

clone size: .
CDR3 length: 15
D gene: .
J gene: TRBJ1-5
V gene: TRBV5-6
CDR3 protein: CASSPYKVANQPQHF
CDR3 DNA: TGTGCCAGCAGCCCCTACAAAGTAGCCAATCAGCCCCAGCATTTT

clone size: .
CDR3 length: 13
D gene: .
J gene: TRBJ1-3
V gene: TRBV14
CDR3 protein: CASSHAAGKPEWF
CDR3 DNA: TGTGCCAGCAGCCACGCCGCGGGAAAACCCGAATGGTTT

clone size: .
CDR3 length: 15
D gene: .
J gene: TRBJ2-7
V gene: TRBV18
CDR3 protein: CASSPRRDPPWEQYF
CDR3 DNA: TGTGCCAGCTCACCACGGCGGGACCCACCGTGGGAGCAGTACTTC

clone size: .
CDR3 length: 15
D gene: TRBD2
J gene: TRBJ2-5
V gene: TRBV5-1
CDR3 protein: CASSGGGRTRETQYF
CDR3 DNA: TGCGCCAGCAGCGGGGGAGGGCGAACCAGGGAGACCCAGTACTTC

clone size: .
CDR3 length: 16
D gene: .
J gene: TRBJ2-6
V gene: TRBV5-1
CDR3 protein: CASSFSDGSGANVLTF
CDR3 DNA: TGCGCCAGCAGCTTCAGTGATGGCTCTGGGGCCAACGTCCTGACTTTC

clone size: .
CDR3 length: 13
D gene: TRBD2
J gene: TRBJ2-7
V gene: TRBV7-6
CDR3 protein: CASSRGRIYEQYF
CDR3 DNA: TGTGCCAGCAGCCGCGGGAGGATTTACGAGCAGTACTTC

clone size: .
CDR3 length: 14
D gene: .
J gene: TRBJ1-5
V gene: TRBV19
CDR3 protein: CASSIGVGSGPQHF
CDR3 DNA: TGTGCCAGTAGTATAGGTGTGGGAAGCGGCCCCCAGCATTTT

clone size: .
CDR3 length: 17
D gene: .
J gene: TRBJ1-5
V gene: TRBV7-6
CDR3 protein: CASSLVSGSDSNQPQHF
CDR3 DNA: TGTGCCAGCAGCTTAGTATCGGGATCAGATAGCAATCAGCCCCAGCATTTT

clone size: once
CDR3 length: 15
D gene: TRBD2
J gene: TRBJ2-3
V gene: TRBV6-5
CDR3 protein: CASRASGGRTDTQYF
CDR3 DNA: TGTGCCAGCAGAGCTAGCGGGGGGCGCACAGATACGCAGTATTTT

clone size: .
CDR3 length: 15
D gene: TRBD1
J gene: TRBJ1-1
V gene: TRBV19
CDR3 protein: CASSNDRGRGSEAFF
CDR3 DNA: TGTGCCAGTAGTAACGACAGGGGGCGAGGGAGTGAAGCTTTCTTT

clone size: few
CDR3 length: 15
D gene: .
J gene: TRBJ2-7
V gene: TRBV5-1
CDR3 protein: CASRRNLQTSYEQYF
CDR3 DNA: TGCGCCAGCAGGAGGAATTTACAAACCTCCTACGAGCAGTACTTC

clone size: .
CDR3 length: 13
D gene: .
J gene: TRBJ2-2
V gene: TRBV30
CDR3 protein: CACRVPNTGELFF
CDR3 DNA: TGTGCCTGCCGGGTCCCCAACACCGGGGAGCTGTTTTTT

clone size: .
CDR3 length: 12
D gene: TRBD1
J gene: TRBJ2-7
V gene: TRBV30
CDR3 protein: CAWRLTGVEQYF
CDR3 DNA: TGTGCCTGGAGGTTGACAGGGGTCGAGCAGTACTTC

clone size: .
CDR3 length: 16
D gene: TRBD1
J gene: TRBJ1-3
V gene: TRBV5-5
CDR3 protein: CASSELDRDAGNTIYF
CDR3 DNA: TGTGCCAGCAGCGAACTGGACAGGGACGCTGGAAACACCATATATTTT

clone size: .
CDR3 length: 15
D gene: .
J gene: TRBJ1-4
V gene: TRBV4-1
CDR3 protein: CASSQIEGFNEKLFF
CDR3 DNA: TGCGCCAGCAGCCAAATTGAGGGATTTAATGAAAAACTGTTTTTT

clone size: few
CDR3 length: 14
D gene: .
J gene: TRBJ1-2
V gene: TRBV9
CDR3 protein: CASSVGGANYGYTF
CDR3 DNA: TGTGCCAGCAGCGTAGGGGGGGCTAACTATGGCTACACCTTC

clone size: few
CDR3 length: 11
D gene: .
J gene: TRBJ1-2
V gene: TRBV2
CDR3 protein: CASKAIDGYTF
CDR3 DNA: TGTGCCAGCAAAGCCATAGATGGCTACACCTTC

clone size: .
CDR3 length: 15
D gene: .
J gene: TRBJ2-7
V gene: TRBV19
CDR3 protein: CASTPISQNSYEQYF
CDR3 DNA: TGTGCCAGTACCCCCATATCGCAGAACTCCTACGAGCAGTACTTC

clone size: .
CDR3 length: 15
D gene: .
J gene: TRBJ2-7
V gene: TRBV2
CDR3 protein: CASSEVGALIYEQYF
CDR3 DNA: TGTGCCAGCAGTGAAGTGGGGGCTTTGATCTACGAGCAGTACTTC

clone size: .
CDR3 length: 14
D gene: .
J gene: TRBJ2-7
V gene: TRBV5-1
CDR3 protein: CASSLGPDSYEQYF
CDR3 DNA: TGCGCCAGCAGCTTGGGTCCAGACTCCTACGAGCAGTACTTC

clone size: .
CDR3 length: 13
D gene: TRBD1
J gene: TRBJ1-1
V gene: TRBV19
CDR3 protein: CASSIYRQGEAFF
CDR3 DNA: TGTGCCAGTAGTATCTACCGACAGGGAGAAGCTTTCTTT

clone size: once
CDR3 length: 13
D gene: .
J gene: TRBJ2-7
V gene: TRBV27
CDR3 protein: CASSSLDSYEQYF
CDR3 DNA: TGTGCCAGCAGTTCCTTAGACAGCTACGAGCAGTACTTC

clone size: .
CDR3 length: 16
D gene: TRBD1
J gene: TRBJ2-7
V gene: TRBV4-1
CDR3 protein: CASSQEGVGQGYEQYF
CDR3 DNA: TGCGCCAGCAGCCAAGAAGGGGTGGGACAGGGCTACGAGCAGTACTTC

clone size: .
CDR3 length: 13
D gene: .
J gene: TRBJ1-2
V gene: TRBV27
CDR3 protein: CASSFRTDYGYTF
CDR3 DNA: TGTGCCAGCAGTTTTAGGACAGACTATGGCTACACCTTC